These 22 T cell receptor beta chains came from one sample sequenced in a study of beta chain features in type 1 diabetes. Expressed TCRB transcripts were sequenced because the entire RNA isolate underwent reverse transcription. Profiled with immunoSEQ multiplex PCR; TCRdb holds only in-frame clones, not every one. The data show fewer than 900,000 clones, roughly a sixth seen once. Sample: naive CD4+ T cells from blood. The receptors were gathered from a woman younger than 30 in good health.

This clone has a handful of counts. CDR3 residues: CASSLFKGAYNEQFF. As DNA, the CDR3 is TGTGCCAGCTCACTTTTCAAGGGAGCCTACAATGAGCAGTTCTTC. The chain links TRBV18 to TRBJ2-1, with D possibly matching TRBD2 (5 bases). The CDR3 runs to 15 residues. CDR1 and CDR2 from the germline V gene are KGHSH and LQKENI. The V and J ends lost 4 bases and 2 bases respectively, with 12 bases between them. Full variable domain (missing parts from reference TRBV18 and TRBJ2-1): NAGVMQNPRHLVRRRGQEARLRCSPMKGHSHVYWYRQLPEEGLKFMVYLQKENIIDESGMPKERFSAEFPKEGPSILRIQQVVRGDSAAYFCASSLFKGAYNEQFFGPGTRLTVL.

The rearrangement joins TRBV15 to TRBJ2-5; unclear D gene. Germline lookup yields CDR1 LNHNV and CDR2 YYDKDF (reference sequence). V was shortened by 0 bases and J by 5 bases, with 10 bases between the two germline ends. This CDR3 is 14 amino acids long. The CDR3 is CATSRDRPRETQYF. The CDR3 DNA is TGTGCCACCAGCAGAGACAGGCCGCGGGAGACCCAGTACTTC.

This clone has more than one count but fewer than ten. The chain has TRBV4-3 and TRBJ2-7, with a weak D call TRBD2 (6 bases). CDR1 and CDR2 from the germline V gene are LGHNA and YSLEER. The ends were cut back, 0 bases at V and 3 bases at J, with 15 bases in the middle. The CDR3 length is 16 residues. This CDR3 reads CASSQDFAGNDYEQYF. The CDR3 region has the DNA TGCGCCAGCAGCCAAGATTTTGCGGGGAATGACTACGAGCAGTACTTC.

This CDR3 reads CASSFGRNSGYTF. For the CDR3, the DNA is TGTGCCAGCAGTTTTGGCAGGAATTCCGGCTACACCTTC. This chain joins TRBV28 and TRBJ1-2; the D is unclear. This CDR3 has 13 residues. Germline CDR1 reads MDHEN; CDR2 reads SYDVKM. The ends were cut back, 3 bases at V and 8 bases at J, with 13 bases in the middle.

The genes are TRBV4-2 and TRBJ2-3; 8 bases fit TRBD2. J gave up 6 bases and V 4 bases, and 12 bases lay outside the gene matches. Germline values: CDR1 LGHNA, CDR2 YNFKEQ. CDR3 length: 16 residues. CDR3 loop: CASSPGLAKKSDTQYF. Written as DNA, the CDR3 is TGTGCCAGCAGCCCCGGACTAGCCAAGAAAAGTGATACGCAGTATTTT.

The rearrangement links TRBV7-2 to TRBJ2-7, with 10 bases aligning to TRBD2. Germline CDR1 is SGHTA and CDR2 is FQGNSA. CDR3 length: 15 residues. V lost 0 bases, J lost 3 bases, and 2 bases stayed unmatched. CDR3 DNA sequence: TGTGCCAGCAGCTTAGCCCTAGCGGGAGACTACGAGCAGTACTTC. Translating gives CASSLALAGDYEQYF.

This sequence joins TRBV11-3 and TRBJ2-3; D gene ambiguous. This CDR3 is built from 13 residues. V lost 0 bases to trimming and J lost 5 bases, with 6 bases between them. Germline V gene data show CDR1 as SGHNT and CDR2 as YENEEA. DNA of the CDR3: TGTGCCAGCAGCTTAGAGGTCGGAGATACGCAGTATTTT. Protein product: CASSLEVGDTQYF.

The V and J genes are TRBV7-9 and TRBJ1-1, with no clear D. The ends were cut back, 3 bases at V and 5 bases at J, with 10 bases in the middle. Germline CDR1 reads SEHNR; CDR2 reads FQNEAQ (reference sequence). This CDR3 contains 13 residues. CDR3 sequence (DNA): TGTGCCAGCAGCTTGTTGGAGGAAACTGAAGCTTTCTTT. Its protein is CASSLLEETEAFF.

J is TRBJ1-3 and V is TRBV9; 9 bases are a match to TRBD1. J gave up 6 bases and V 4 bases, and 5 bases lay outside the gene matches. This CDR3 is built from 14 residues. In germline, CDR1 is SGDLS, CDR2 YYNGEE. The CDR3 reads CASSTRDRENTIYF. The CDR3 nucleotides read TGTGCCAGCAGCACCCGGGACAGGGAAAACACCATATATTTT. The whole variable domain, remainder taken from reference TRBV9 and TRBJ1-3, is DSGVTQTPKHLITATGQRVTLRCSPRSGDLSVYWYQQSLDQGLQFLIQYYNGEERAKGNILERFSAQQFPDLHSELNLSSLELGDSALYFCASSTRDRENTIYFGEGSWLTVV.

The rearrangement joins TRBV10-2 to TRBJ2-3; D gene uncertain. Germline V gene lookup returns CDR1 WSHSY and CDR2 SAAADI. Trimming cost V 7 bases and J 2 bases, with 13 bases left between them. This CDR3 is built from 14 residues. CDR3 protein: CASTQSRLTDTQYF. DNA of the CDR3: TGCGCCAGCACCCAAAGCCGCCTCACAGATACGCAGTATTTT.

The V and J genes are TRBV5-1 and TRBJ2-1; 13 nucleotides line up with TRBD2. Germline V gives CDR1 SGHRS, CDR2 YFSETQ. The CDR3 has 17 amino acids. The junction had 5 bases not matched to a gene; V was cut back by 4 bases and J by 1 base. As DNA, the CDR3 is TGCGCCAGCAGCCTTGGGACTAGCGGGATTTCCTACAATGAGCAGTTCTTC. Residues: CASSLGTSGISYNEQFF.

The chain recombines TRBV6-6 with TRBJ2-3; 7 bases are a match to TRBD1. The CDR3 covers 14 residues. The trim removed 5 bases at V and 0 bases at J, leaving 2 bases unmatched. The germline CDR1 and CDR2 sequences are MNHNY and SVGAGI (reference sequence). The DNA of the CDR3 is TGTGCCAGCAGTCAGGGGGACAGCACAGATACGCAGTATTTT. It codes for CASSQGDSTDTQYF.

Only a few counts were recorded for this clone. The V call is TRBV4-3, the J call TRBJ2-1, with TRBD2 matching 10 bases. The CDR3 spans 15 residues. The germline CDR1 and CDR2 sequences are LGHNA and YSLEER. The junction had 8 bases not matched to a gene; V was cut back by 0 bases and J by 12 bases. DNA of the CDR3: TGCGCCAGCAGCCAAGACCTAGCGGGAGCCGGCGTGCAGTTCTTC. It codes for CASSQDLAGAGVQFF.

The J gene is TRBJ2-7, the V gene TRBV7-2; a weak D match, TRBD1 (6 bases). The CDR3 is 15 residues long. The germline V gene encodes CDR1 SGHTA and CDR2 FQGNSA. Trimming cost V 3 bases and J 3 bases, with 15 bases left between them. DNA for the CDR3: TGTGCCAGCAGCTTGGCGGACAGCCACTACTACGAGCAGTACTTC. Translating it yields CASSLADSHYYEQYF.

Only a few counts were recorded for this clone. The V call is TRBV7-2, the J call TRBJ2-1; 14 bases agree with TRBD2. CDR3 size: 17 residues. The germline CDR1 and CDR2 sequences are SGHTA and FQGNSA. Unmatched junction bases numbered 9, after V lost 2 bases and J lost 9 bases. CDR3 DNA: TGTGCCAGCAGCTTAACCCGACTAGCGGGAGGGCCCGGTGAGCAGTTCTTC. The encoded protein is CASSLTRLAGGPGEQFF. Supplemented by reference TRBV7-2 and TRBJ2-1, the full variable domain reads GAGVSQSPSNKVTEKGKDVELRCDPISGHTALYWYRQSLGQGLEFLIYFQGNSAPDKSGLPSDRFSAERTGGSVSTLTIQRTQQEDSAVYLCASSLTRLAGGPGEQFFGPGTRLTVL.

The genes are TRBV20-1 and TRBJ2-5; D gene uncertain. Germline assignment: CDR1 DFQATT and CDR2 SNEGSKA (reference sequence). V was trimmed by 6 bases and J by 5 bases, leaving 10 bases between them. CDR3 length: 11 residues. Here the CDR3 DNA reads TGCAGTGCCCCTGATACGGAGACCCAGTACTTC. Translating it yields CSAPDTETQYF.

This chain joins TRBV7-2 and TRBJ1-1; D call uncertain. CDR1 SGHTA and CDR2 FQGNSA come from the germline V gene. V lost 2 bases and J 1 base, leaving 5 bases between the germline ends. The CDR3 is 13 amino acids. The CDR3 reads CASSLNWNTEAFF. The CDR3 nucleotides read TGTGCCAGCAGCTTAAACTGGAACACTGAAGCTTTCTTT.

In this sample, this clone turned up a few times. The gene calls are TRBV6-1 and TRBJ2-4; D is perhaps TRBD2 (6 bases). The CDR3 runs to 17 residues. Deletions cut 2 bases from V and 3 bases from J, with 17 bases between. Germline V gene sequence: CDR1 MNHNS, CDR2 SASEGT. The CDR3 sequence: CASSEWVWREGKNIQYF. CDR3 DNA: TGTGCCAGCAGTGAATGGGTTTGGAGGGAAGGCAAAAACATTCAGTACTTC.

CDR3 in DNA: TGCGCCAGCAGCCAAGTTGGGCAGGGTATTGGTAAGGGCTACACCTTC. Protein sequence: CASSQVGQGIGKGYTF. This chain connects TRBV4-1 to TRBJ1-2; D might be TRBD1 (5 bases). The length of the CDR3 is 16 residues. The germline gives CDR1 MGHRA, CDR2 YSYEKL. V was trimmed by 1 base and J by 8 bases, leaving 20 bases between them.

This clone was observed once. The chain carries TRBV28 and TRBJ2-1; 10 positions match TRBD2. This CDR3 comprises 16 residues. With 5 bases clipped from V and 0 bases from J, the junction kept 4 bases outside the gene matches. Per germline, CDR1 MDHEN and CDR2 SYDVKM. Here the CDR3 reads CASSGASGSSYNEQFF. Here the CDR3 DNA reads TGTGCCAGCAGTGGGGCTAGCGGGAGCTCCTACAATGAGCAGTTCTTC.

This sequence joins TRBV7-3 and TRBJ2-1, with 9 bases matching TRBD1. CDR1 SGHTA and CDR2 FQGTGA come from the germline V gene. V was pared by 2 bases and J by 6 bases, with 5 bases of the junction left unmatched. The CDR3 totals 15 residues. CDR3 sequence reads: CASSLGRTGANEQFF. CDR3 bases: TGTGCCAGCAGCTTAGGACGGACAGGGGCCAATGAGCAGTTCTTC. Drawing the rest from reference TRBV7-3 and TRBJ2-1, the complete variable domain is GAGVSQTPSNKVTEKGKYVELRCDPISGHTALYWYRQSLGQGPEFLIYFQGTGAADDSGLPNDRFFAVRPEGSVSTLKIQRTERGDSAVYLCASSLGRTGANEQFFGPGTRLTVL.

The chain carries TRBV28 and TRBJ2-3, with 8 positions matching TRBD1. V dropped 6 bases and J dropped 6; count of bases not matched to a gene: 11. Germline V gene lookup returns CDR1 MDHEN and CDR2 SYDVKM. CDR3 length: 15 residues. The CDR3 coding sequence is TGTGCCAGCAGCACCCGACAGGGGTCGAGGGATACGCAGTATTTT. It is translated as CASSTRQGSRDTQYF. Full variable domain (outside the CDR3, taken from reference TRBV28 and TRBJ2-3): DVKVTQSSRYLVKRTGEKVFLECVQDMDHENMFWYRQDPGLGLRLIYFSYDVKMKEKGDIPEGYSVSREKKERFSLILESASTNQTSMYLCASSTRQGSRDTQYFGPGTRLTVL.